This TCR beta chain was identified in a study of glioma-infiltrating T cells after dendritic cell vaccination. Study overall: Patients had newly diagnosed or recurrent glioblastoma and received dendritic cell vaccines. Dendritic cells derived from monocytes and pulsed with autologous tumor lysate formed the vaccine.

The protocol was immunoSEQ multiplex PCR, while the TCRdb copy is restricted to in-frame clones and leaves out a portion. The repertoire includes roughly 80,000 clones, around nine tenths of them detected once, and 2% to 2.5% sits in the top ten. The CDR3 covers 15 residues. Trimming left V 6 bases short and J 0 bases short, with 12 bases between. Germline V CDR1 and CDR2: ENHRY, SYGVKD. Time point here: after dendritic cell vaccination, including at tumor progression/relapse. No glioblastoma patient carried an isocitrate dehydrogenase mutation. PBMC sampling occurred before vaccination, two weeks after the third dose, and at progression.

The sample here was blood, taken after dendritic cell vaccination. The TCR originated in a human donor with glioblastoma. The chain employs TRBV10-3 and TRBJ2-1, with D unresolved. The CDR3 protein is CAISTSTSSYNEQFF. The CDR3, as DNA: TGTGCCATCAGCACATCAACCTCCTCCTACAATGAGCAGTTCTTC.